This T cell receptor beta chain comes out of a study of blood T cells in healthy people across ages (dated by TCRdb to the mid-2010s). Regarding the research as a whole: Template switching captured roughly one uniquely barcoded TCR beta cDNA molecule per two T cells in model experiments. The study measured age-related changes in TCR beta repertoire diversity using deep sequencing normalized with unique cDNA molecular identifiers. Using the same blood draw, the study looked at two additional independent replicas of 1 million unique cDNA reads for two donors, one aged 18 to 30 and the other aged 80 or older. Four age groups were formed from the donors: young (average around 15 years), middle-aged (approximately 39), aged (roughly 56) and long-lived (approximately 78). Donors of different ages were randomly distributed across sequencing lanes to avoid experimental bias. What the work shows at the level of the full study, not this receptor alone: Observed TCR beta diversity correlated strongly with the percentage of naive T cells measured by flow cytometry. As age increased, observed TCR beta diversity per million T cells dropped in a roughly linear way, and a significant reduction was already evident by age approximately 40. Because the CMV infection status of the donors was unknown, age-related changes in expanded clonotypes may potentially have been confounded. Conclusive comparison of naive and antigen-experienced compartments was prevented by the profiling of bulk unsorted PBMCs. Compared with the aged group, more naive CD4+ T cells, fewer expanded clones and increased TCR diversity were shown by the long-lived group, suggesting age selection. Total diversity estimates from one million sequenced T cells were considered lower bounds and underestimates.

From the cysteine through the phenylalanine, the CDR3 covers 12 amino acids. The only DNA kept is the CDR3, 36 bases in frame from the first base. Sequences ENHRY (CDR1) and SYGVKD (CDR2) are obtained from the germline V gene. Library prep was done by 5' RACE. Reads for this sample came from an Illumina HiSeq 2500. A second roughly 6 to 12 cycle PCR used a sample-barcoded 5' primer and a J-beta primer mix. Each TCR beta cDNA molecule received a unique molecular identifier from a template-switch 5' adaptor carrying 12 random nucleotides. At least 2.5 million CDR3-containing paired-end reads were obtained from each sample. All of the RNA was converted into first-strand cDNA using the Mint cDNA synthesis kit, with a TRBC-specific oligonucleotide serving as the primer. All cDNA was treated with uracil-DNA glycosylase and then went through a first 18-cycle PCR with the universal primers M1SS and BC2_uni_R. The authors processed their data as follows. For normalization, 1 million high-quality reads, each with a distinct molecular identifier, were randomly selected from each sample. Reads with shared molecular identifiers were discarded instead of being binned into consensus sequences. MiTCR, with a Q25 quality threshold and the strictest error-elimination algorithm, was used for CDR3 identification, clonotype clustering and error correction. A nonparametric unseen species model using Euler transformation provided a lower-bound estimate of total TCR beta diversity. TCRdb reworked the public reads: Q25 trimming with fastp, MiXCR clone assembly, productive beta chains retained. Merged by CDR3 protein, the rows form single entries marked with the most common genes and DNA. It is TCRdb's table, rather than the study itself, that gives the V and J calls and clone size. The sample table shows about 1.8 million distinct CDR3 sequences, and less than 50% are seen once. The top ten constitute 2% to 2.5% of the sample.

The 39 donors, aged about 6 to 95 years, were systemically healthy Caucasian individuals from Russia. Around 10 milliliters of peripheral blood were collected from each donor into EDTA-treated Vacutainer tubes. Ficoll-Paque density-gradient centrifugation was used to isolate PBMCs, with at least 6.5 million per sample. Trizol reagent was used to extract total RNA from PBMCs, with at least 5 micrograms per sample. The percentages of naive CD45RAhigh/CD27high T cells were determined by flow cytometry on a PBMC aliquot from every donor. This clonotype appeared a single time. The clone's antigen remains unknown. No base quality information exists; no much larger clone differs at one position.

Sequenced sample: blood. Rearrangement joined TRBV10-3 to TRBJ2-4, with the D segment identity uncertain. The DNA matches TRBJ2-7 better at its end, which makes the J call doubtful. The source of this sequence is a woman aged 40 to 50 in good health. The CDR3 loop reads CAIKVGPYEQYF. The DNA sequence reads TGTGCCATCAAGGTCGGCCCCTACGAGCAGTACTTC.